This entry lists 19 T cell receptor beta chains sequenced from one sample in a study of blood T cells in healthy people across ages. Using a J-beta primer mix together with a sample-barcoded 5' primer, a second PCR was run for roughly 7 to 11 cycles. TCRdb passed the 5' RACE reads through MiXCR, listing each CDR3 protein once. The data hold about 1.4 million distinct CDR3 sequences, with around 55% observed a single time. The sequencing input was blood. The source of these receptors is a man aged 18 to 29 in good health.

This clonotype turned up a few times. The gene calls are TRBV21-1 and TRBJ2-3; TRBD1, the D gene given by the table, was not confirmed from the DNA. TRBV21-1 is recorded as a pseudogene. The CDR3 runs 17 residues. The CDR3 loop is CASSKVSWQGSTDTQYF. The CDR3 DNA reads as TGTGCCAGCAGCAAAGTCAGCTGGCAGGGGAGCACAGATACGCAGTATTTT.

This chain uses TRBV27 with TRBJ1-1; D possibly corresponds to TRBD1 (5 bases). The V end was cut by 6 bases, the J end by 5 bases, with 13 bases between. Germline-derived CDR1 and CDR2 are MNHEY and SMNVEV (reference sequence). The CDR3 covers 13 residues. The CDR3 here is CASSRSWGTEAFF. CDR3 nucleotide sequence: TGTGCCAGCAGCCGGTCTTGGGGGACTGAAGCTTTCTTT.

The V call is TRBV6-5, the J call TRBJ1-2; D gene unclear. Trimming removed 8 bases at V and 1 base at J, with 14 bases between. CDR1 is MNHEY and CDR2 is SVGAGI in the germline V gene. The length of the CDR3 is 14 residues. CDR3 in amino acids: CASGRALYNYGYTF. The CDR3 DNA is TGTGCCAGCGGGAGGGCCCTTTATAACTATGGCTACACCTTC.

The V and J genes are TRBV27 and TRBJ2-3; 7 positions agree with TRBD2. V shed 3 bases, J shed 10 bases, and the junction held 10 bases outside the gene matches. The CDR3 is made up of 14 amino acids. Germline lookup yields CDR1 MNHEY and CDR2 SMNVEV (reference sequence). The CDR3 here is CASSFGGIQDAQYF. For the CDR3, the DNA is TGTGCCAGCAGTTTCGGGGGGATACAGGATGCGCAGTATTTT.

This chain uses TRBV10-3 with TRBJ2-7; a weak D match, TRBD2 (7 bases). The CDR3 runs to 16 residues. Germline CDR1 ENHRY, CDR2 SYGVKD. The ends were cut back, 0 bases at V and 2 bases at J, with 14 bases in the middle. The CDR3 protein is CAISESWGGPTYEQYF. For the CDR3, the DNA is TGTGCCATCAGTGAGTCGTGGGGGGGGCCGACCTACGAGCAGTACTTC.

The chain joins TRBV6-5 to TRBJ2-4; D ambiguous. This CDR3 is 16 amino acids long. Germline V lookup: CDR1 MNHEY, CDR2 SVGAGI. The V end was cut by 5 bases, the J end by 0 bases, with 14 bases between. The DNA of the CDR3 is TGTGCCAGCAGTCCCGACGTGTGGCTAGCCAAAAACATTCAGTACTTC. Protein product: CASSPDVWLAKNIQYF.

This chain connects TRBV21-1 to TRBJ2-7; the DNA was not used to check the table's D call, TRBD1. TRBV21-1 is annotated as a pseudogene. The CDR3 sequence is 14 residues long. The CDR3 loop is CARYHRHTPYEQYF. The CDR3 region has the DNA TGTGCCAGGTACCACAGGCATACCCCCTACGAGCAGTACTTC.

Ten or more counts support this clonotype. The V call is TRBV27, the J call TRBJ1-2, with unresolved D. CDR3 length: 11 residues. Germline CDR1 MNHEY, CDR2 SMNVEV (reference sequence). Deletions cut 7 bases from V and 4 bases from J, with 7 bases between. The CDR3 region is CASTNGYGYTF. The CDR3 DNA sequence: TGTGCCAGCACCAACGGCTATGGCTACACCTTC.

The chain links TRBV4-1 to TRBJ2-5; TRBD1 might be the D (5 bases). V shed 2 bases and J shed 5 bases, with 15 bases lying between them. This CDR3 has 15 amino acids. The germline CDR1 and CDR2 sequences are MGHRA and YSYEKL. The CDR3 bases are TGCGCCAGCAGCCAATTCGGTACAGGCTGGGAGACCCAGTACTTC. This encodes CASSQFGTGWETQYF.

This clonotype has just a few counts. The J gene is TRBJ2-4, the V gene TRBV14; possibly TRBD2 for D (5 bases). The V end lost 4 bases, the J end lost 0 bases, and 22 bases lay between the germline ends. Germline assignment: CDR1 SGHDN and CDR2 FVKESK. The CDR3 has 19 residues. The CDR3 DNA is TGTGCCAGCAGCCCCCCCCCGTGGGAGATCAAAATAGCCAAAAACATTCAGTACTTC. Protein product: CASSPPPWEIKIAKNIQYF. The full variable domain, its missing parts supplied by reference TRBV14 and TRBJ2-4, is EAGVTQFPSHSVIEKGQTVTLRCDPISGHDNLYWYRRVMGKEIKFLLHFVKESKQDESGMPNNRFLAERTGGTYSTLKVQPAELEDSGVYFCASSPPPWEIKIAKNIQYFGAGTRLSVL.

V usage is TRBV12-5 and J usage is TRBJ2-7; 12 positions match TRBD1. Germline CDR1 and CDR2: LGHNT and FRNRAP. CDR3 length: 17 amino acids. V was pared by 5 bases and J by 1 base, with 9 bases of the junction left unmatched. The CDR3 region is CASGPGTGGFTSYEQYF. CDR3 nucleotides: TGTGCTAGTGGTCCTGGGACAGGGGGCTTTACGTCCTACGAGCAGTACTTC. The full variable domain, with the rest looked up from reference TRBV12-5 and TRBJ2-7, is DARVTQTPRHKVTEMGQEVTMRCQPILGHNTVFWYRQTMMQGLELLAYFRNRAPLDDSGMPKDRFSAEMPDATLATLKIQPSEPRDSAVYFCASGPGTGGFTSYEQYFGPGTRLTVT.

This clonotype turned up a few times. The rearrangement links TRBV6-2 or TRBV6-3 to TRBJ1-2; D unresolved. Germline V lookup: CDR1 MNHEY, CDR2 SVGEGT. The CDR3 consists of 15 residues. Trimming removed 2 bases at V and 3 bases at J, with 13 bases between. The CDR3 DNA reads TGTGCCAGCAGTTACAGTCCAGACACCCACTATGGCTACACCTTC. Encoded protein: CASSYSPDTHYGYTF.

This sequence joins TRBV20-1 and TRBJ2-5; 9 nucleotides align to TRBD2. This CDR3 contains 19 residues. Germline V gene data show CDR1 as DFQATT and CDR2 as SNEGSKA (reference sequence). V was clipped by 4 bases and J by 5 bases; unmatched bases: 23. As DNA, the CDR3 is TGCAGTGCTACCAACCCTTTAGGCCCCCTTAGCGGGAGACGGGAGACCCAGTACTTC. Translation: CSATNPLGPLSGRRETQYF.

The CDR3 sequence: CASSVRTSRDTQYF. Written as DNA, the CDR3 is TGTGCCAGCAGCGTAAGAACTAGCAGGGATACGCAGTATTTT. V gene TRBV9 combines with J gene TRBJ2-3, with D perhaps TRBD2 (6 bases). CDR1 is SGDLS, CDR2 YYNGEE, per germline. CDR3 length: 14 residues. V lost 1 base and J lost 6, with 12 bases in between. The variable domain in full, completed from reference TRBV9 and TRBJ2-3, reads DSGVTQTPKHLITATGQRVTLRCSPRSGDLSVYWYQQSLDQGLQFLIQYYNGEERAKGNILERFSAQQFPDLHSELNLSSLELGDSALYFCASSVRTSRDTQYFGPGTRLTVL.

This clonotype was counted a few times. The CDR3 region is CASSVDAGDPYNEQFF. The CDR3 coding sequence is TGTGCCAGCAGCGTAGATGCGGGGGACCCCTACAATGAGCAGTTCTTC. The chain couples TRBV9 to TRBJ2-1; 7 bases are a match to TRBD2. Germline V CDR1 and CDR2: SGDLS, YYNGEE. Germline trimming cut 0 bases from V and 2 bases from J; bases unmatched to any gene: 5. This CDR3 has 16 residues. The variable domain in full, with the rest retrieved from reference TRBV9 and TRBJ2-1, is DSGVTQTPKHLITATGQRVTLRCSPRSGDLSVYWYQQSLDQGLQFLIQYYNGEERAKGNILERFSAQQFPDLHSELNLSSLELGDSALYFCASSVDAGDPYNEQFFGPGTRLTVL.

The chain couples TRBV28 to TRBJ2-3; no reliable D call. The V end was cut by 2 bases, the J end by 5 bases, with 5 bases between. Looked up from germline, CDR1 is MDHEN and CDR2 is SYDVKM. The length of the CDR3 is 12 residues. The CDR3 loop is CASSLQKDTQYF. CDR3 nucleotides: TGTGCCAGCAGTTTACAGAAAGATACGCAGTATTTT.

The gene calls are TRBV9 and TRBJ1-2, with D tentatively TRBD1 (5 bases). Per germline, CDR1 SGDLS and CDR2 YYNGEE. The length of the CDR3 is 16 residues. Between the trimmed V and J ends, which lost 0 bases and 6 bases, there was a span of 18 bases. CDR3 loop: CASSVDFAGITDGYTF. The CDR3 DNA reads as TGTGCCAGCAGCGTAGATTTTGCAGGGATCACGGATGGCTACACCTTC.

The rearrangement joins TRBV24-1 to TRBJ1-1; D unresolved. Germline CDR1 is KGHDR and CDR2 is SFDVKD. Trimming removed 4 bases at V and 5 bases at J, with 10 bases between. The CDR3 length is 13 residues. Here the CDR3 DNA reads TGTGCCACCAGTGACTCAGGAGATACTGAAGCTTTCTTT. This translates into CATSDSGDTEAFF.

This sequence joins TRBV7-9 and TRBJ1-5; 7 positions match TRBD1. The CDR3 has 15 residues. Per germline, CDR1 SEHNR and CDR2 FQNEAQ (reference sequence). Trimming cost V 7 bases and J 3 bases; bases outside gene matches: 9. CDR3 amino acids: CASTLSRGINQPQHF. In DNA, the CDR3 is TGTGCCAGCACCCTTTCCAGGGGGATCAATCAGCCCCAGCATTTT.